This TCR beta chain was captured by sequencing in a study of T cell responses to AZD1222 COVID-19 vaccine. Overall study results and limits: Unmutated variant regions reportedly attract nearly half of all spike-specific TCRs. None of the repertoires were sampled until the peak T cell response had passed. Distributed over spike, vaccine-associated CD4 TCRs predominated at 160-218 and 743-854. Donors were chiefly white British, with a greater number of females, and clonal diversity was perhaps underestimated.

Profiling relied on immunoSEQ multiplex PCR, and the TCRdb table lists in-frame clones only, not all of them. This sample yields 100,000 to 110,000 clones, of which around 90% are seen a single time; 1.8% belongs to the top ten. The CDR3 consists of 17 residues. In regard to this clone: Its target is unknown.

This chain joins TRBV21-1 and TRBJ1-3; the D call in the table, TRBD1, was not verified against the DNA. TRBV21-1 is deemed a pseudogene. This sample comprised peripheral blood, obtained on day 0 of AZD1222 vaccination. The receptor was derived from an adult in good health. The CDR3 region has the DNA TGTGCCAGCAGCCACCCCGGCAGGGGCCTCTCTGGAAACACCATATATTTT. It translates to CASSHPGRGLSGNTIYF.